The next 5 T cell receptor beta chains were all read from a single sample in a study of identical twins. TCRdb re-called the 5' RACE reads through MiXCR, storing one row per CDR3 protein. This table has about 660,000 distinct CDR3 sequences, 8% to 9% appearing once. These data are also associated with another study on yellow fever vaccine responses in identical twins.

Sequencing was carried out using PBMCs. The receptors derive from a woman under 30 in good health.

This clonotype was recorded at least ten times. The CDR3 sequence: CASSEGQGATDTQYF. CDR3 sequence (DNA): TGCGCCAGCAGTGAGGGACAGGGGGCCACAGATACGCAGTATTTT. The V call is TRBV10-1, the J call TRBJ2-3; 11 positions match TRBD1. The CDR3 is 15 amino acids. Germline CDR1 WNHNN, CDR2 SYGVQD (reference sequence). J lost 2 bases, V lost 2 bases, and 0 bases had no gene match.

There are many counts of this clonotype. The rearrangement links TRBV3-1 to TRBJ1-5, with a tentative D call TRBD1 (5 bases). The CDR3 covers 12 residues. Deletions cut 3 bases from V and 5 bases from J, with 5 bases between. CDR1 LGHDT and CDR2 YNNKEL come from the germline V gene (reference sequence). CDR3 DNA: TGTGCCAGCAGCCACAGGGATCAGCCCCAGCATTTT. As protein: CASSHRDQPQHF.

This clonotype occurred a few times. This chain connects TRBV24-1 to TRBJ2-2; TRBD2 aligns across 8 bases. The CDR3 totals 17 residues. V lost 6 bases, J lost 5 bases, and 13 bases stayed unmatched. Germline CDR1 is KGHDR and CDR2 is SFDVKD. As DNA, the CDR3 is TGTGCCACCAGTACAGGGCGGGGGGACCCCTCGACCGGGGAGCTGTTTTTT. Its translation: CATSTGRGDPSTGELFF.

The V gene is TRBV9, the J gene TRBJ2-1; the D gene is possibly TRBD1 (5 bases). From germline, CDR1 is SGDLS and CDR2 YYNGEE. The CDR3 consists of 16 residues. V lost 4 bases to trimming and J lost 6 bases, with 20 bases between them. The chain's CDR3 is CASSPTGLTVANEQFF. In DNA, the CDR3 is TGTGCCAGCAGCCCAACCGGTTTGACAGTGGCCAATGAGCAGTTCTTC.

The CDR3 loop reads CASSGQGGDTGELFF. Here the CDR3 DNA reads TGTGCCAGCAGCGGACAGGGAGGGGACACCGGGGAGCTGTTTTTT. This sequence joins TRBV6-2 or TRBV6-3 and TRBJ2-2, with D perhaps matching TRBD1 (8 bases). Germline V CDR1 and CDR2: MNHEY, SVGEGT. This CDR3 is 15 amino acids long. Between the trimmed V and J ends, which lost 6 bases and 3 bases, there was a span of 14 bases.